This TCR beta chain was profiled in a study of PD-1 blockade in classical Hodgkin lymphoma. The V segment lost 5 bases and the J segment 4 bases; nucleotides outside the gene matches: 3. Per germline, CDR1 SGHTA and CDR2 FQGNSA. The CDR3 has 15 residues. Remarks on this clone: The antigen is not known.

Time point of the sample: newly diagnosed, previously untreated cHL patient sample. Assay used: immunoSEQ multiplex PCR; TCRdb lists only in-frame clones, some missing. The sample has under 30,000 clones; approximately 90% are singletons. General study findings and limits: The authors have not defined what causes the repertoire differences, possibly disease activity or prior therapy. Relapsed/refractory patients reportedly had lower baseline diversity than newly diagnosed patients.

Source material: peripheral blood mononuclear cells (PBMCs). J is TRBJ2-1 and V is TRBV7-2; the match to TRBD2 covers 12 bases. This clonotype was obtained from a human donor with classical Hodgkin lymphoma. The CDR3 loop reads CASSQGLAGYNEQFF. As DNA, the CDR3 is TGTGCCAGCAGCCAGGGACTAGCGGGTTACAATGAGCAGTTCTTC.